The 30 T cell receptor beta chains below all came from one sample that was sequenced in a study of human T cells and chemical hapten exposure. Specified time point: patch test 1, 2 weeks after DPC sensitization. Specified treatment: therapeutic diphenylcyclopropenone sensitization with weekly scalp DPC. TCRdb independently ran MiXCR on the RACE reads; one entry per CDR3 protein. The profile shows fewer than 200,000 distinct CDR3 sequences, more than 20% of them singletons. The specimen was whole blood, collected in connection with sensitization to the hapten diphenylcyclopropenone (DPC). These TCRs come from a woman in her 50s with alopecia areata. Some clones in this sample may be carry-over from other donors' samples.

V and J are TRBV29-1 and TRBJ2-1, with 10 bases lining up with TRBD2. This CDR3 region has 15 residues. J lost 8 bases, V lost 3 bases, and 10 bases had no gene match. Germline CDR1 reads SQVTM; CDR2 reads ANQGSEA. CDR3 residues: CSVDSLLAGRDEQFF. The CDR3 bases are TGCAGCGTTGACTCCCTACTAGCGGGAAGGGATGAGCAGTTCTTC.

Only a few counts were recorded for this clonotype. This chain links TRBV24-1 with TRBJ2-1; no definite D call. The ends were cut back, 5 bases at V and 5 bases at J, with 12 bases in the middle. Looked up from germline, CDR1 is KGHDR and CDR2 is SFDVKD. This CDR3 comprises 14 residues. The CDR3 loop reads CATSAVGVNNEQFF. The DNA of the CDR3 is TGTGCCACCAGTGCCGTGGGTGTTAACAATGAGCAGTTCTTC.

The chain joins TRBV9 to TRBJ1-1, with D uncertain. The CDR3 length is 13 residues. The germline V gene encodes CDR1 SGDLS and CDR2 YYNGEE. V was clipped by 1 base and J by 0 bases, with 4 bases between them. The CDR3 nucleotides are TGTGCCAGCAGCGTACAAGTGAACACTGAAGCTTTCTTT. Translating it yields CASSVQVNTEAFF.

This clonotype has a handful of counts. The CDR3 nucleotides are TGCAGCGTTGACACAGGCTTCGATGTGGCTTTCTTT. This sequence encodes CSVDTGFDVAFF. V and J are TRBV29-1 and TRBJ1-1, with D tentatively TRBD1 (5 bases). Trimming shortened V by 3 bases and J by 11 bases, and 16 bases separated the two germline ends. The germline V gene has CDR1 SQVTM and CDR2 ANQGSEA. The CDR3 consists of 12 residues.

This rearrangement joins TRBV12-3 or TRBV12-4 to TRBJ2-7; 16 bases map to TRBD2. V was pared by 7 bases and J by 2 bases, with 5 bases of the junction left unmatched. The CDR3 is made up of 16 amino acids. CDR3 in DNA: TGTGCCAGCAAAGGGACTAGCGGGAGGGACCCCTACGAGCAGTACTTC. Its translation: CASKGTSGRDPYEQYF.

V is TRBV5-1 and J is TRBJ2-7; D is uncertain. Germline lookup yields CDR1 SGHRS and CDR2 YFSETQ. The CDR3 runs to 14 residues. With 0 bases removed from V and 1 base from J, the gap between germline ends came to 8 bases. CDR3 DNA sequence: TGCGCCAGCAGCTTGGACCTTAATTCCTACGAGCAGTACTTC. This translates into CASSLDLNSYEQYF.

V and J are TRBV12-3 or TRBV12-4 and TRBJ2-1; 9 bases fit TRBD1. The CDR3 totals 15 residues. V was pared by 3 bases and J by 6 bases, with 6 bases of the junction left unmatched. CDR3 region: CASSFVQGAFNEQFF. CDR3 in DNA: TGTGCCAGCAGTTTTGTACAGGGGGCTTTCAATGAGCAGTTCTTC.

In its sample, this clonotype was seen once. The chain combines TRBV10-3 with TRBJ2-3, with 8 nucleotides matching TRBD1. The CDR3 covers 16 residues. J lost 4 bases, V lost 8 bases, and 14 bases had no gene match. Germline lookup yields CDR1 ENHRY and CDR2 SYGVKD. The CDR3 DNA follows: TGTGCCATCTCCCCTAGGGCAGGGGGCTCATCAGATACGCAGTATTTT. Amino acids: CAISPRAGGSSDTQYF.

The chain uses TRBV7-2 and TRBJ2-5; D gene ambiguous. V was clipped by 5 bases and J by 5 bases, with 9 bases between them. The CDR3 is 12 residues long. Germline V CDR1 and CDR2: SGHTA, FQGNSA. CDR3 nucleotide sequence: TGTGCCAGCAGCCTTCCCGTTGAGACCCAGTACTTC. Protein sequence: CASSLPVETQYF.

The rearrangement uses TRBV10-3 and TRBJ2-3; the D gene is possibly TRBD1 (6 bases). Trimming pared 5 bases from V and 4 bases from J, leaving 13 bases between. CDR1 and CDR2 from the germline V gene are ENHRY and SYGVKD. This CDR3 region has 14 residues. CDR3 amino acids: CAISTGMWADTQYF. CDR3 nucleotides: TGTGCCATCAGTACAGGGATGTGGGCAGATACGCAGTATTTT.

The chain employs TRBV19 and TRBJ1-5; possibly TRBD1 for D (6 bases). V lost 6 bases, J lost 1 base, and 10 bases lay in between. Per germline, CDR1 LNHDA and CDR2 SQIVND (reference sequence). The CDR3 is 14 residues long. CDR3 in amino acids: CASRIQGSNQPQHF. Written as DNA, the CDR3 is TGTGCCAGTAGGATCCAGGGGAGCAATCAGCCCCAGCATTTT.

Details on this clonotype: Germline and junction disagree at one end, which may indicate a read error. In DNA form, the CDR3 reads TGTGCTAGCAGCTTTTCTGGGACTAGCGGCGAGACCCAGTACTTC. This gives the protein CASSFSGTSGETQYF. The chain is built from TRBV7-7 and TRBJ2-5; TRBD2 matches 11 bases. The CDR3 has 15 amino acids. Germline lookup yields CDR1 SSHAT and CDR2 FNYEAQ (reference sequence).

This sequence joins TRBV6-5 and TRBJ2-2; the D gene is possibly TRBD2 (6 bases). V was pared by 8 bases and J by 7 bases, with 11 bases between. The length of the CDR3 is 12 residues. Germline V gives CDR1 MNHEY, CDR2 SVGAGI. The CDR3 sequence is CASWREGGELFF. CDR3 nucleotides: TGTGCCAGCTGGAGGGAAGGCGGGGAGCTGTTTTTT.

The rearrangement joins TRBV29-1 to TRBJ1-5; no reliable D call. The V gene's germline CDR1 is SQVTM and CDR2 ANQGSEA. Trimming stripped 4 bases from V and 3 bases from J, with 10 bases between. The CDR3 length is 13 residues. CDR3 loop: CSVVAGDNQPQHF. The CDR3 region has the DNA TGCAGCGTTGTGGCAGGCGACAATCAGCCCCAGCATTTT.

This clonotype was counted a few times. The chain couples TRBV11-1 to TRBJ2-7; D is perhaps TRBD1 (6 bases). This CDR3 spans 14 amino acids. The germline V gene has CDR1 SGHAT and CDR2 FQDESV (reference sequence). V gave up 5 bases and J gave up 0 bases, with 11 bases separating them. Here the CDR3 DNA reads TGTGCCAGCAGCCGTAGACAGGACTCCTACGAGCAGTACTTC. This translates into CASSRRQDSYEQYF.

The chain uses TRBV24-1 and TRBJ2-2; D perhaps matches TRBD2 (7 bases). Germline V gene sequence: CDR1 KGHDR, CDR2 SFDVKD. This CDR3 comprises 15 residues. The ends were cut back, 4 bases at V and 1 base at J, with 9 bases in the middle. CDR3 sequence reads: CATSDGGQNTGELFF. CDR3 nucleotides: TGTGCCACCAGTGACGGGGGGCAGAACACCGGGGAGCTGTTTTTT.

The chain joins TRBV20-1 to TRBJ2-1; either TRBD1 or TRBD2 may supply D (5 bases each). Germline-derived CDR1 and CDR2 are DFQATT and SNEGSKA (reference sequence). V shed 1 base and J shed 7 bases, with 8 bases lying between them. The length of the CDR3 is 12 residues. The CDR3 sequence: CSARGGWNEQFF. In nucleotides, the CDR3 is TGCAGTGCTAGAGGGGGGTGGAATGAGCAGTTCTTC.

The CDR3 protein is CASSPRDRGTDTQYF. The CDR3 DNA sequence: TGCGCCAGCAGCCCCCGGGACAGGGGCACAGATACGCAGTATTTT. The chain recombines TRBV5-1 with TRBJ2-3; TRBD1 agrees at 9 bases. This CDR3 spans 15 amino acids. V was pared by 4 bases and J by 1 base, with 4 bases of the junction left unmatched. Germline V CDR1 and CDR2: SGHRS, YFSETQ.

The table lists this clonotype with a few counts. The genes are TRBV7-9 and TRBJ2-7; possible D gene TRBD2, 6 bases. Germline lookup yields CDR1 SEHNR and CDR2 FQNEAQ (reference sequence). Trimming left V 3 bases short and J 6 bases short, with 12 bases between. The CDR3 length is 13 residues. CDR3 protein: CASSFTASAEQYF. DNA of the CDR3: TGTGCCAGCAGCTTCACAGCTAGCGCCGAGCAGTACTTC.

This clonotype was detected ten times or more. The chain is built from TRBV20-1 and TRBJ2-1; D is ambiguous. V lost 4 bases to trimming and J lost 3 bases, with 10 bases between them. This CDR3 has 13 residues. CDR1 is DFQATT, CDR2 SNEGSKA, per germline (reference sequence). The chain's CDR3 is CSATPWGYNEQFF. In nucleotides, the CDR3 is TGCAGTGCTACACCCTGGGGCTACAATGAGCAGTTCTTC.

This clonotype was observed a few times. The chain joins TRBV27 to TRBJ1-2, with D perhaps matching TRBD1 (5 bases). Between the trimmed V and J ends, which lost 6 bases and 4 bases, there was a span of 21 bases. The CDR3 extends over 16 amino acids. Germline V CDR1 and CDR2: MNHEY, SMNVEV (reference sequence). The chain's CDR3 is CASRKILGGSSYGYTF. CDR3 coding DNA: TGTGCCAGCAGAAAGATTCTGGGGGGTTCTAGCTATGGCTACACCTTC.

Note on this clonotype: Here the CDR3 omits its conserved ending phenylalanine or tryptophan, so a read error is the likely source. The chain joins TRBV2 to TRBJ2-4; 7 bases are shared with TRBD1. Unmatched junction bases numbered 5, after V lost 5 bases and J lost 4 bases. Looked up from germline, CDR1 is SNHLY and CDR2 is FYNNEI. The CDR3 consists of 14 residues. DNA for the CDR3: TGTGCCAGCAGTCGCGCCAGGGGGAAAAACATTCAGTACTTG. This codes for CASSRARGKNIQYL.

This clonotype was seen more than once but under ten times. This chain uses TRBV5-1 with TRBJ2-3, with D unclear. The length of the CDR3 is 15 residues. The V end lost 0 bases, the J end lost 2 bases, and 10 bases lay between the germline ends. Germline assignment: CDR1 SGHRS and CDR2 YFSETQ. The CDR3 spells CASSLDGVNTDTQYF. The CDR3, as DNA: TGCGCCAGCAGCTTGGATGGGGTTAACACAGATACGCAGTATTTT.

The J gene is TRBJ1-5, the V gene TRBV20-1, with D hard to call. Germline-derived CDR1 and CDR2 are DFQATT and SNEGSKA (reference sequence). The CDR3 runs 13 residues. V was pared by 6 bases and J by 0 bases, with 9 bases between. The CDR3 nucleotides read TGCAGTGCCGGGCAAAATAGCAATCAGCCCCAGCATTTT. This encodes CSAGQNSNQPQHF.

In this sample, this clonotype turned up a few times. The CDR3: CASSTMNTEAFF. Written as DNA, the CDR3 is TGTGCCAGCAGCACCATGAACACTGAAGCTTTCTTT. This chain joins TRBV7-9 and TRBJ1-1; no definite D call. V was cut by 5 bases and J by 0 bases, with 4 bases left in between. The CDR3 covers 12 residues. Germline V lookup: CDR1 SEHNR, CDR2 FQNEAQ (reference sequence).

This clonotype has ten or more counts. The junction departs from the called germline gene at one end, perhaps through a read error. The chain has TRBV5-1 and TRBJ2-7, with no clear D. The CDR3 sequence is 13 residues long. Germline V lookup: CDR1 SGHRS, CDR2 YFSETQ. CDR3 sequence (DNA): TGTGCCAGCAGCTTAGTGGAAGGCTACGAGCAGTACTTC. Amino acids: CASSLVEGYEQYF.

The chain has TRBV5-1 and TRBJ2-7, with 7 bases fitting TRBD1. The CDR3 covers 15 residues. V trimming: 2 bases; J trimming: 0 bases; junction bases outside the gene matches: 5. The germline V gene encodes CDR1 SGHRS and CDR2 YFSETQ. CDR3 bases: TGCGCCAGCAGCTTAACAGGGGCTACCTCCTACGAGCAGTACTTC. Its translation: CASSLTGATSYEQYF.

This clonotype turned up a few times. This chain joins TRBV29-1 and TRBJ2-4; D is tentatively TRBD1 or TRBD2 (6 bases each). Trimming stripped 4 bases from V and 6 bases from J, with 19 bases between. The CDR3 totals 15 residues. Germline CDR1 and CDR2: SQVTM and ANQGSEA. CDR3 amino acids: CSVATTRGDGNIQYF. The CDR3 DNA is TGCAGCGTTGCAACGACAAGGGGGGACGGAAACATTCAGTACTTC. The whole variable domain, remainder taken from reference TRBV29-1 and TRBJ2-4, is SAVISQKPSRDICQRGTSLTIQCQVDSQVTMMFWYRQQPGQSLTLIATANQGSEATYESGFVIDKFPISRPNLTFSTLTVSNMSPEDSSIYLCSVATTRGDGNIQYFGAGTRLSVL.

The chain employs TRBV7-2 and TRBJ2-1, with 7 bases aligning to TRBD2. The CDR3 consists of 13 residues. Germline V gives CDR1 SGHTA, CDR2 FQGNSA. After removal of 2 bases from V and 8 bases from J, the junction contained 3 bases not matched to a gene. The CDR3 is CASSLLLADEQFF. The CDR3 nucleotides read TGTGCCAGCAGCTTACTCCTAGCGGATGAGCAGTTCTTC.

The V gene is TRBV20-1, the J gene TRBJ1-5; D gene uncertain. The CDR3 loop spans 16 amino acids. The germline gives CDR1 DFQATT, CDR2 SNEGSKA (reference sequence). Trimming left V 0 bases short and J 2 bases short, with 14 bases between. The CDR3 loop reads CSARDWAGGGNQPQHF. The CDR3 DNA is TGCAGTGCTAGAGATTGGGCCGGAGGTGGCAATCAGCCCCAGCATTTT.